These 18 T cell receptor beta chains share one sample of origin, sequenced in a study of T cell repertoires and HLA-DP antigens. Some clones are missing from TCRdb's copy, which holds only in-frame ones; the method was immunoSEQ multiplex PCR. The sample shows approximately 90,000 clones, roughly nine tenths of them seen only once. These receptors are not linked to any known antigen. Sequencing was performed on CD4+ T cells from PBMCs. These receptors were taken from a man in his fifties in good health and CMV-seronegative.

The rearrangement links TRBV7-2 to TRBJ1-2, with D perhaps TRBD1 (6 bases). The CDR3 totals 15 residues. Germline values: CDR1 SGHTA, CDR2 FQGNSA. The V end lost 0 bases, the J end lost 5 bases, and 13 bases lay between the germline ends. CDR3 residues: CASSLALTGRYGYTF. The CDR3 bases are TGTGCCAGCAGCTTAGCGTTAACAGGGCGTTATGGCTACACCTTC.

The V call is TRBV5-1, the J call TRBJ2-5; 7 positions match TRBD2. V lost 5 bases to trimming and J lost 1 base; unmatched junction nucleotides: 11. From germline, CDR1 is SGHRS and CDR2 YFSETQ. CDR3 length: 16 amino acids. In DNA form, the CDR3 reads TGCGCCAGCAGTGAAGGGACGGGAGGTCCCCAAGAGACCCAGTACTTC. It is translated as CASSEGTGGPQETQYF.

V and J are TRBV5-1 and TRBJ1-6; 8 nucleotides match TRBD1. After removal of 3 bases from V and 7 bases from J, the junction contained 6 bases not matched to a gene. CDR1 is SGHRS and CDR2 is YFSETQ in the germline V gene. The CDR3 loop spans 15 amino acids. This chain's CDR3 is CASSSGQGLNSPLHF. As DNA, the CDR3 is TGCGCCAGCAGCTCAGGACAGGGTTTGAATTCACCCCTCCACTTT. Full variable domain (outside the CDR3, taken from reference TRBV5-1 and TRBJ1-6): KAGVTQTPRYLIKTRGQQVTLSCSPISGHRSVSWYQQTPGQGLQFLFEYFSETQRNKGNFPGRFSGRQFSNSRSEMNVSTLELGDSALYLCASSSGQGLNSPLHFGNGTRLTVT.

This clone showed up just a few times. This sequence joins TRBV6-1 and TRBJ2-5; D remains unclear. Between the trimmed V and J ends, which lost 6 bases and 11 bases, there was a span of 13 bases. Germline CDR1 is MNHNS and CDR2 is SASEGT. The CDR3 length is 11 residues. The CDR3 is CASSYAGAQYF. CDR3 sequence (DNA): TGTGCCAGCAGCTATGCAGGCGCGCAGTACTTC.

The chain recombines TRBV19 with TRBJ1-2; D is uncertain. The V gene's germline CDR1 is LNHDA and CDR2 SQIVND (reference sequence). V was shortened by 4 bases and J by 8 bases, with 17 bases between the two germline ends. CDR3 length equals 14 residues. The CDR3 DNA reads TGTGCCAGTAGTACCTACAGACCGAGAGGAGGCTACACCTTC. Its protein product is CASSTYRPRGGYTF.

The rearrangement links TRBV7-9 to TRBJ2-1; D might be TRBD1 (6 bases). Looked up from germline, CDR1 is SEHNR and CDR2 is FQNEAQ (reference sequence). This CDR3 region has 14 residues. Trimming pared 4 bases from V and 4 bases from J, leaving 11 bases between. The CDR3 DNA follows: TGTGCCAGCAGCTCAGACCAGGGGTACAATGAGCAGTTCTTC. Protein: CASSSDQGYNEQFF.

This clone has a single count. CDR3 nucleotide sequence: TGTGCCAGCAGTGAGGGGTATGGCGCAAGCTCCTACGAGCAGTACTTC. The encoded protein is CASSEGYGASSYEQYF. The V and J genes are TRBV6-1 and TRBJ2-7; D unclear. Germline-derived CDR1 and CDR2 are MNHNS and SASEGT. The CDR3 is 16 amino acids. The V and J ends lost 3 bases and 0 bases respectively, with 15 bases between them.

This chain uses TRBV30 with TRBJ2-1; 9 bases agree with TRBD1. The CDR3 is 14 amino acids. Germline assignment: CDR1 GTSNPN and CDR2 SVGIG (reference sequence). In DNA form, the CDR3 reads TGTGCTGTAAGGGGACAGGGCCCCTACAATGAGCAGTTCTTC. This sequence encodes CAVRGQGPYNEQFF. Drawing the rest from reference TRBV30 and TRBJ2-1, the complete variable domain is SQTIHQWPATLVQPVGSPLSLECTVEGTSNPNLYWYRQAAGRGLQLLFYSVGIGQISSEVPQNLSASRPQDRQFILSSKKLLLSDSGFYLCAVRGQGPYNEQFFGPGTRLTVL.

The V call is TRBV6-6, the J call TRBJ2-7, with D perhaps TRBD1 or TRBD2 (5 bases each). This CDR3 spans 15 amino acids. V lost 0 bases and J lost 2, with 11 bases in between. Germline V gives CDR1 MNHNY, CDR2 SVGAGI (reference sequence). CDR3 residues: CASSYSRGAPYEQYF. DNA of the CDR3: TGTGCCAGCAGTTACTCGAGAGGGGCCCCCTACGAGCAGTACTTC.

The chain has TRBV5-1 and TRBJ1-4; TRBD1 is a possible D gene (5 bases). The CDR3 is 15 residues long. Germline loops: CDR1 SGHRS, CDR2 YFSETQ. V was clipped by 4 bases and J by 4 bases, with 14 bases between them. This CDR3 is CASSLGTQHNEKLFF. The DNA of the CDR3 is TGCGCCAGCAGCCTAGGGACGCAGCATAATGAAAAACTGTTTTTT.

This rearrangement joins TRBV4-2 to TRBJ1-4; 11 bases match TRBD1. CDR3 length: 17 amino acids. The ends lost 4 bases at V and 3 bases at J; junction bases unmatched: 7. The V gene's germline CDR1 is LGHNA and CDR2 YNFKEQ. CDR3 DNA sequence: TGTGCCAGCAGCCTGAATGGACAGGGGGCGTCTAATGAAAAACTGTTTTTT. It encodes CASSLNGQGASNEKLFF.

In this sample, this clone turned up a few times. This chain links TRBV30 with TRBJ2-7, with D possibly being TRBD1 (6 bases). CDR3 length: 12 amino acids. Germline V lookup: CDR1 GTSNPN, CDR2 SVGIG (reference sequence). V was trimmed by 1 base and J by 3 bases, leaving 7 bases between them. The CDR3 DNA reads as TGTGCCTGGAGTGCAGGGGTCTACGAGCAGTACTTC. This codes for CAWSAGVYEQYF.

CDR3 sequence (DNA): TGTGCCAGCAGCTTGCGGGGGCCCCAATACGAGCAGTACTTC. Residues: CASSLRGPQYEQYF. The chain links TRBV5-4 to TRBJ2-7; D might be TRBD1 or TRBD2, each matching 6 bases. Germline values: CDR1 SGHNT, CDR2 YYREEE (reference sequence). The ends were cut back, 1 base at V and 4 bases at J, with 12 bases in the middle. The CDR3 consists of 14 residues.

This chain connects TRBV9 to TRBJ1-1; D is perhaps TRBD1 (5 bases). The CDR3 extends over 14 amino acids. Looked up from germline, CDR1 is SGDLS and CDR2 is YYNGEE. Trimming took 4 bases from V and 6 from J, leaving 16 bases between them. CDR3 nucleotides: TGTGCCAGCAGCCCGGAACGCAGGGTTGCTGAAGCTTTCTTT. It yields the protein CASSPERRVAEAFF.

V is TRBV4-1 and J is TRBJ2-2; a weak D match, TRBD2 (6 bases). Trimming stripped 0 bases from V and 0 bases from J, with 8 bases between. Looked up from germline, CDR1 is MGHRA and CDR2 is YSYEKL. The CDR3 contains 16 residues. CDR3 coding DNA: TGCGCCAGCAGCCAAGATTGGGGGGCGAACACCGGGGAGCTGTTTTTT. It specifies CASSQDWGANTGELFF.

Comments on this clone: The same CDR3 also results from other DNA sequences found in this sample. V is TRBV30 and J is TRBJ1-2; D gene uncertain. Per the germline V gene, CDR1 is GTSNPN and CDR2 is SVGIG (reference sequence). V lost 1 base to trimming and J lost 4 bases, with 7 bases between them. This CDR3 is 12 amino acids long. CDR3 sequence reads: CAWSGAAYGYTF. The CDR3 DNA sequence: TGTGCCTGGAGTGGGGCAGCCTATGGCTACACCTTC.

This clone was recorded a few times. The rearrangement joins TRBV14 to TRBJ2-7; the D gene is possibly TRBD2 (6 bases). The CDR3 extends over 14 amino acids. V was trimmed by 3 bases and J by 6 bases, leaving 15 bases between them. Germline loops: CDR1 SGHDN, CDR2 FVKESK. CDR3 sequence (DNA): TGTGCCAGCAGCCACCCGGGACTGTACCGCGAGCAGTACTTC. Its translation: CASSHPGLYREQYF.

This chain connects TRBV15 to TRBJ2-3, with 8 positions matching TRBD1. Germline-derived CDR1 and CDR2 are LNHNV and YYDKDF (reference sequence). V was clipped by 1 base and J by 1 base; unmatched bases: 10. CDR3 length: 18 amino acids. DNA for the CDR3: TGTGCCACCAGCAGAGCAGGGGGCGCGAATCCCGGCACAGATACGCAGTATTTT. This translates into CATSRAGGANPGTDTQYF.